This TCR beta chain came from a study of T cell responses to AZD1222 COVID-19 vaccine. Study observations and caveats: Epitopes outside B.1.351 and B.1.1.7 mutated regions reportedly drew nearly half of spike TCRs.

CDR1 is LGHDT, CDR2 YNNKEL, per germline (reference sequence). V dropped 4 bases and J dropped 10 bases, with 14 bases sitting between them. This CDR3 has 13 residues. About this clone: As yet, its antigen is unknown.

Sequenced by immunoSEQ multiplex PCR; TCRdb stores in-frame clones only, minus some. The profile shows some 140,000 clones, 80% to 95% of them singletons. The chain joins TRBV3-1 (or the pseudogene TRBV3-2) to TRBJ1-3, with D unclear. This sequence originates from an adult in good health. The sample in question was peripheral blood, obtained on day 0 of AZD1222 vaccination. The chain's CDR3 is CASSLHSDGTIYF. For the CDR3, the DNA is TGTGCCAGCAGCCTCCATTCCGACGGGACCATATATTTT.